Shown below are 11 T cell receptor beta chains from a single sample sequenced in a study of T cells in Graves' hyperthyroidism and ophthalmopathy. Amplified TCR beta CDR3 regions came from RNA transcripts. A set of HTBI primers served as the primers for a first-round RT-PCR of the TCR CDR3. A single record per CDR3 protein comes from TCRdb applying MiXCR to the multiplex PCR reads. The data show 730,000 or so distinct CDR3 sequences, around a sixth seen once. The specimen sequenced was blood. These receptors were taken from a woman in her 50s with Graves' hyperthyroidism that later progressed to Graves' ophthalmopathy.

This clonotype was counted between two and nine times. The rearrangement links TRBV6-5 to TRBJ1-1, with 9 positions matching TRBD1. V was pared by 0 bases and J by 0 bases, with 8 bases of the junction left unmatched. Germline CDR1 reads MNHEY; CDR2 reads SVGAGI. The CDR3 consists of 18 residues. CDR3 loop: CASSYSRGQGTMNTEAFF. The CDR3 DNA sequence: TGTGCCAGCAGTTACTCGCGAGGACAGGGGACCATGAACACTGAAGCTTTCTTT.

The chain has TRBV11-2 and TRBJ1-5, with TRBD1 matching over 10 bases. This CDR3 has 16 amino acids. Germline loops: CDR1 SGHAT, CDR2 FQNNGV. Unmatched junction bases numbered 11, after V lost 5 bases and J lost 7 bases. CDR3 nucleotide sequence: TGTGCCAGCAGCGTTCGGACTGGACAGGGGGACCAGCCCCAGCATTTT. Residues: CASSVRTGQGDQPQHF. Combining the CDR3 with reference TRBV11-2 and TRBJ1-5 gives the whole variable domain EAGVAQSPRYKIIEKRQSVAFWCNPISGHATLYWYQQILGQGPKLLIQFQNNGVVDDSQLPKDRFSAERLKGVDSTLKIQPAKLEDSAVYLCASSVRTGQGDQPQHFGDGTRLSIL.

The table lists this clonotype with a few counts. The rearrangement joins TRBV7-9 to TRBJ1-2, with D perhaps TRBD1 (6 bases). CDR3 size: 13 residues. Germline CDR1 is SEHNR and CDR2 is FQNEAQ (reference sequence). Trimming cost V 4 bases and J 8 bases, with 14 bases left between them. Here the CDR3 DNA reads TGTGCCAGCAGCTCTATTACAGGGACCGGCTACACCTTC. Encoded protein: CASSSITGTGYTF.

The chain combines TRBV28 with TRBJ2-1, with 12 bases lining up with TRBD2. Germline-derived CDR1 and CDR2 are MDHEN and SYDVKM. The CDR3 sequence is 15 residues long. J gave up 8 bases and V 3 bases, and 5 bases lay outside the gene matches. Here the CDR3 reads CASSFPSGRVDEQFF. The CDR3 DNA follows: TGTGCCAGCAGTTTCCCTAGCGGGAGGGTCGATGAGCAGTTCTTC.

The chain employs TRBV12-3 or TRBV12-4 and TRBJ2-1; D may match TRBD1 or TRBD2 (6 bases each). V lost 2 bases and J lost 2, with 10 bases in between. The CDR3 is 15 amino acids. The CDR3 loop reads CASSLQGRPYNEQFF. CDR3 DNA sequence: TGTGCCAGCAGTTTACAGGGGAGGCCCTACAATGAGCAGTTCTTC.

To note about this clonotype: A clone one base away is much larger, so this may be a read error. The chain carries TRBV7-9 and TRBJ1-1; 8 bases agree with TRBD1. The CDR3 sequence is 13 residues long. The germline gives CDR1 SEHNR, CDR2 FQNEAQ (reference sequence). With V trimmed by 5 bases and J by 7 bases, 6 bases remained unmatched. CDR3 coding DNA: TGTGCCAGCAGCCTGGACAGGGTCATTGAAGCTTTCTTT. Translating gives CASSLDRVIEAFF.

This clonotype was seen repeatedly, ten times or more. The chain has TRBV20-1 and TRBJ1-2, with 8 bases aligning to TRBD1. This CDR3 has 17 amino acids. Germline V gene lookup returns CDR1 DFQATT and CDR2 SNEGSKA (reference sequence). V was clipped by 0 bases and J by 8 bases; unmatched bases: 17. The CDR3 sequence is CSAREARGRLVVKGYTF. The CDR3 nucleotides read TGCAGTGCTAGAGAGGCCAGGGGGCGTTTAGTAGTGAAGGGCTACACCTTC.

The rearrangement joins TRBV3-1 to TRBJ2-7; 12 positions match TRBD2. The CDR3 contains 15 residues. V lost 0 bases to trimming and J lost 6 bases; unmatched junction nucleotides: 3. The germline V gene encodes CDR1 LGHDT and CDR2 YNNKEL (reference sequence). In DNA form, the CDR3 reads TGTGCCAGCAGCCAAGATCAACTAGCGGGGGGCGAGCAGTACTTC. Its protein product is CASSQDQLAGGEQYF.

The V and J genes are TRBV7-9 and TRBJ1-5, with TRBD1 matching 7 bases. V dropped 5 bases and J dropped 0; count of bases not matched to a gene: 4. CDR1 and CDR2 (germline): SEHNR, FQNEAQ (reference sequence). The CDR3 consists of 15 residues. DNA for the CDR3: TGTGCCAGCAGCCAACAGGGGTCTAGCAATCAGCCCCAGCATTTT. It yields the protein CASSQQGSSNQPQHF.

This clonotype was seen at least ten times. The chain's CDR3 is CASSLPVYNEQFF. CDR3 coding DNA: TGTGCCAGCAGTTTGCCCGTTTACAATGAGCAGTTCTTC. The rearrangement joins TRBV12-3 or TRBV12-4 to TRBJ2-1; D remains ambiguous. The CDR3 has 13 amino acids. V was clipped by 3 bases and J by 4 bases, with 7 bases between them.

V and J are TRBV12-3 or TRBV12-4 and TRBJ2-2; 8 bases fit TRBD1. This CDR3 is built from 16 residues. The trim removed 2 bases at V and 5 bases at J, leaving 7 bases unmatched. Written as DNA, the CDR3 is TGTGCCAGCAGTTTATCGGGCAGGGGGCAAACCGGGGAGCTGTTTTTT. Protein: CASSLSGRGQTGELFF.